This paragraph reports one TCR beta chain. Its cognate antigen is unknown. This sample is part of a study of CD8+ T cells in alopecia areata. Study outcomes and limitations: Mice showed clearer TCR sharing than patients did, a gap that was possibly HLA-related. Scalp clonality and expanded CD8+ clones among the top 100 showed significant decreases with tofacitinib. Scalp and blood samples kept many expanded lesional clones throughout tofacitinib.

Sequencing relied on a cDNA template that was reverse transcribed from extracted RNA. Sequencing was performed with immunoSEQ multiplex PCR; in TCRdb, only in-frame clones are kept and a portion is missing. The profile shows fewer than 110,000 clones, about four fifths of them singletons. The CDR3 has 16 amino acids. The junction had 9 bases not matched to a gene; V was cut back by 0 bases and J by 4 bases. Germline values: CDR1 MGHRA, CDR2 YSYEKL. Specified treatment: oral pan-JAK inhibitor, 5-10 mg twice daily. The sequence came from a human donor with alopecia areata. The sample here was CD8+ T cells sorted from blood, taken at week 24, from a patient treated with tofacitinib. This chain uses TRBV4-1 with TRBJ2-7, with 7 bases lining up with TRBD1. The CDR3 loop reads CASSQDGDRGAYEQYF. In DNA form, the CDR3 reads TGCGCCAGCAGCCAAGATGGGGACAGAGGCGCATACGAGCAGTACTTC.